A single sample is the source of the 25 T cell receptor beta chains below, sequenced in a study of blood T cell repertoires in COVID-19. Sequencing used immunoSEQ multiplex PCR; TCRdb keeps in-frame clones, though not all of them. The repertoire holds some 54,000 clones, approximately 92% seen once, with 2% to 2.5% in the top ten. The specimen sequenced was peripheral blood. The receptors come from a man aged 55 to 69 with acute or convalescent COVID-19.

The chain has TRBV6-6 and TRBJ1-4; tentatively, D is TRBD1 (6 bases). The CDR3 sequence is 15 residues long. In germline, CDR1 is MNHNY, CDR2 SVGAGI (reference sequence). V was clipped by 4 bases and J by 7 bases, with 16 bases between them. The CDR3 coding sequence is TGTGCCAGCAGTTCGATCAGGGGAGAGGGTGAAAAACTGTTTTTT. It translates to CASSSIRGEGEKLFF.

The genes are TRBV7-2 and TRBJ2-2; 8 bases line up with TRBD1. CDR1 is SGHTA and CDR2 is FQGNSA in the germline V gene. The CDR3 contains 14 residues. V dropped 2 bases and J dropped 6; count of bases not matched to a gene: 2. This CDR3 is CASSLRQGSGELFF. CDR3 bases: TGTGCCAGCAGCTTACGACAGGGGTCCGGGGAGCTGTTTTTT.

This clone was detected only once. The chain has TRBV11-1 and TRBJ1-2; D is unresolved. Germline-derived CDR1 and CDR2 are SGHAT and FQDESV (reference sequence). The CDR3 is 13 residues long. Trimming left V 4 bases short and J 3 bases short, with 9 bases between. The chain's CDR3 is CASSSTGDYGYTF. CDR3 sequence (DNA): TGTGCCAGCAGCTCCACCGGGGACTATGGCTACACCTTC.

This chain connects TRBV13 to TRBJ1-2, with a possible D match to TRBD1 (5 bases). This CDR3 contains 13 residues. Germline lookup yields CDR1 PRHDT and CDR2 FYEKMQ (reference sequence). V lost 1 base, J lost 3 bases, and 6 bases lay in between. The CDR3 loop reads CASSLATDYGYTF. Written as DNA, the CDR3 is TGTGCCAGCAGCTTAGCGACAGACTATGGCTACACCTTC.

The chain is built from TRBV11-3 and TRBJ2-7; TRBD1 matches at 10 bases. The CDR3 contains 14 residues. The germline V gene encodes CDR1 SGHNT and CDR2 YENEEA. Germline trimming cut 4 bases from V and 7 bases from J; bases unmatched to any gene: 7. The CDR3 DNA follows: TGTGCCAGCAGCTCGGGACAGGGGTTTGGGGAGCAGTACTTC. Protein: CASSSGQGFGEQYF.

CDR3 nucleotide sequence: TGTGCCAGCATTAGGGGAATAGGCACTGAAGCTTTCTTT. Translating gives CASIRGIGTEAFF. The chain uses TRBV6-5 and TRBJ1-1, with D possibly matching TRBD1 (5 bases). The CDR3 runs 13 residues. Trimming left V 7 bases short and J 4 bases short, with 13 bases between. CDR1 MNHEY and CDR2 SVGAGI come from the germline V gene.

The chain joins TRBV7-6 to TRBJ1-4; D is undetermined. Germline V gene lookup returns CDR1 SGHVS and CDR2 FNYEAQ. This CDR3 comprises 15 residues. The germline V and J ends were trimmed by 5 bases and 4 bases, with 14 bases remaining between them. CDR3 loop: CASSPTPAGNEKLFF. The CDR3 region has the DNA TGTGCCAGCAGCCCTACCCCTGCGGGTAATGAAAAACTGTTTTTT.

The rearrangement joins TRBV18 to TRBJ2-1; 10 bases line up with TRBD2. Germline loops: CDR1 KGHSH, CDR2 LQKENI. Trimming removed 4 bases from V and 4 bases from J; junction bases left unmatched: 4. This CDR3 has 15 residues. Here the CDR3 reads CASSQQREGYNEQFF. The DNA for the CDR3 is TGTGCCAGCTCACAGCAGCGGGAGGGATACAATGAGCAGTTCTTC.

The rearrangement joins TRBV5-1 to TRBJ1-1; a possible D gene is TRBD1 (5 bases). CDR1 and CDR2 (germline): SGHRS, YFSETQ. Trimming took 4 bases from V and 3 from J, leaving 19 bases between them. The CDR3 is 16 residues long. CDR3 in amino acids: CASSAGGGAAYTEAFF. Here the CDR3 DNA reads TGCGCCAGCAGCGCGGGGGGTGGGGCGGCGTACACTGAAGCTTTCTTT.

The chain couples TRBV6-2 or TRBV6-3 to TRBJ2-3; D is possibly TRBD2 (6 bases). This CDR3 is 14 amino acids long. The V end was cut by 4 bases, the J end by 6 bases, with 14 bases between. Germline CDR1 and CDR2: MNHEY and SVGEGT. The CDR3 DNA is TGTGCCAGCAGTTTTCCGGACTACGCGGATACGCAGTATTTT. It translates to CASSFPDYADTQYF.

This sequence joins TRBV6-5 and TRBJ2-7; 9 nucleotides match TRBD1. This CDR3 region has 11 residues. The V gene's germline CDR1 is MNHEY and CDR2 SVGAGI. V was clipped by 10 bases and J by 4 bases; unmatched bases: 2. The CDR3 protein is CATGTGYEQYF. CDR3 nucleotide sequence: TGTGCCACCGGGACAGGGTACGAGCAGTACTTC.

CDR3 loop: CASSARLAGVATGELFF. The CDR3 coding sequence is TGCGCCAGCAGCGCCAGATTAGCGGGAGTGGCCACCGGGGAGCTGTTTTTT. The genes are TRBV5-1 and TRBJ2-2; 9 bases agree with TRBD2. Germline CDR1 reads SGHRS; CDR2 reads YFSETQ. This CDR3 region has 17 residues. The V segment lost 4 bases and the J segment 4 bases; nucleotides outside the gene matches: 11.

This chain uses TRBV30 with TRBJ2-5; 8 positions match TRBD1. The CDR3 consists of 14 residues. The V gene's germline CDR1 is GTSNPN and CDR2 SVGIG (reference sequence). With 1 base clipped from V and 4 bases from J, the junction kept 5 bases outside the gene matches. Here the CDR3 reads CAWSDRGSGETQYF. CDR3 DNA sequence: TGTGCCTGGAGTGACAGGGGGTCCGGAGAGACCCAGTACTTC.

This chain links TRBV7-6 with TRBJ2-1; D uncertain. Per germline, CDR1 SGHVS and CDR2 FNYEAQ. CDR3 length: 13 amino acids. V shed 1 base and J shed 8 bases, with 9 bases lying between them. This CDR3 is CASSLVSRDEQFF. The CDR3 nucleotides read TGTGCCAGCAGCTTAGTCAGCCGGGATGAGCAGTTCTTC.

V is TRBV7-8 and J is TRBJ2-4, with 8 bases that match TRBD2. The CDR3 length is 16 residues. Germline-derived CDR1 and CDR2 are SGHVS and FQNEAQ. With 5 bases clipped from V and 2 bases from J, the junction kept 8 bases outside the gene matches. The DNA for the CDR3 is TGTGCCAGCAGCCCGGGACTAGGTCTAACCAAAAACATTCAGTACTTC. It yields the protein CASSPGLGLTKNIQYF.

V is TRBV30 and J is TRBJ2-6; possibly TRBD1 for D (5 bases). This CDR3 comprises 15 residues. V lost 4 bases and J lost 2, with 12 bases in between. Germline V CDR1 and CDR2: GTSNPN, SVGIG (reference sequence). This CDR3 reads CAWTGKFTGANVLTF. Written as DNA, the CDR3 is TGTGCCTGGACAGGGAAATTCACTGGGGCCAACGTCCTGACTTTC.

CDR3 region: CASSYPGLAEETQYF. DNA for the CDR3: TGTGCCAGCAGTTACCCGGGACTAGCGGAAGAGACCCAGTACTTC. The chain has TRBV6-6 and TRBJ2-5, with TRBD2 identical over 11 bases. The CDR3 consists of 15 residues. Germline CDR1 is MNHNY and CDR2 is SVGAGI (reference sequence). Unmatched junction bases numbered 2, after V lost 2 bases and J lost 3 bases.

The CDR3 reads CASSLPDGGPEHYEQYF. CDR3 nucleotide sequence: TGTGCCAGCAGCTTACCTGACGGCGGTCCAGAACACTACGAGCAGTACTTC. The chain links TRBV11-3 to TRBJ2-7; D unclear. The CDR3 covers 17 residues. V was pared by 2 bases and J by 3 bases, with 20 bases between. In germline, CDR1 is SGHNT, CDR2 YENEEA.

The chain combines TRBV5-1 with TRBJ2-5, with 8 bases identical to TRBD2. The CDR3 is made up of 16 amino acids. CDR1 and CDR2 (germline): SGHRS, YFSETQ. V dropped 3 bases and J dropped 4; count of bases not matched to a gene: 11. CDR3 sequence reads: CASSSGGLAGLETQYF. In DNA form, the CDR3 reads TGCGCCAGCAGCTCTGGTGGCCTAGCGGGCCTAGAGACCCAGTACTTC.

V is TRBV5-1 and J is TRBJ1-1, with TRBD1 as a possible D gene (5 bases). CDR3 length equals 15 residues. V was shortened by 2 bases and J by 5 bases, with 16 bases between the two germline ends. The germline CDR1 and CDR2 sequences are SGHRS and YFSETQ. The CDR3 loop is CASSLDGPGGTEAFF. Written as DNA, the CDR3 is TGCGCCAGCAGCTTAGACGGCCCCGGGGGGACTGAAGCTTTCTTT.

The rearrangement joins TRBV6-2 or TRBV6-3 to TRBJ1-4, with no clear D. The germline CDR1 and CDR2 sequences are MNHEY and SVGEGT. V was clipped by 3 bases and J by 8 bases, with 10 bases between them. The CDR3 contains 13 residues. CDR3 residues: CASSYEIGEKLFF. In nucleotides, the CDR3 is TGTGCCAGCAGTTATGAAATCGGGGAAAAACTGTTTTTT.

The chain is built from TRBV11-3 and TRBJ1-1, with 8 nucleotides matching TRBD1. V lost 3 bases and J lost 2; bases outside the gene matches: 14. The germline CDR1 and CDR2 sequences are SGHNT and YENEEA. The CDR3 spans 18 residues. The CDR3 protein is CASSFSTVTGAVNTEAFF. Written as DNA, the CDR3 is TGTGCCAGCAGCTTTTCAACCGTGACAGGGGCCGTTAACACTGAAGCTTTCTTT.

The V call is TRBV6-5, the J call TRBJ2-2; 7 bases map to TRBD1. Germline trimming cut 1 base from V and 6 bases from J; bases unmatched to any gene: 8. Looked up from germline, CDR1 is MNHEY and CDR2 is SVGAGI. The length of the CDR3 is 16 residues. DNA of the CDR3: TGTGCCAGCAGTTACTACGGGACAGCCGGGGCCGGGGAGCTGTTTTTT. Amino acid sequence: CASSYYGTAGAGELFF.

The J gene is TRBJ2-1, the V gene TRBV30; tentative D call: TRBD1 (6 bases). CDR1 is GTSNPN and CDR2 is SVGIG in the germline V gene (reference sequence). V lost 2 bases and J lost 4, with 9 bases in between. This CDR3 spans 13 amino acids. The DNA for the CDR3 is TGTGCCTGGAGTACCGGACAGTACAATGAGCAGTTCTTC. Protein: CAWSTGQYNEQFF.

The V and J genes are TRBV6-5 and TRBJ1-1; maybe TRBD1 (6 bases). Germline V gene lookup returns CDR1 MNHEY and CDR2 SVGAGI. There are 14 residues in the CDR3. V dropped 4 bases and J dropped 5 bases, with 14 bases sitting between them. As DNA, the CDR3 is TGTGCCAGCAGTTGGGAAGGGGGAGGGACTGAAGCTTTCTTT. This sequence encodes CASSWEGGGTEAFF.